This T cell receptor beta chain originates from a study of OX40 agonist ivuxolimab in advanced cancers. The wider study: Of the patients, three showed partial responses, one with hepatocellular carcinoma and two with cutaneous melanoma. Study results and caveats: In the expanded peripheral T cells, antigen specificity was never determined.

This CDR3 contains 14 residues. The germline V gene encodes CDR1 LNHDA and CDR2 SQIVND (reference sequence). The germline V and J ends were trimmed by 1 base and 6 bases, with 12 bases remaining between them. Here immunoSEQ multiplex PCR was the method, and the copy in TCRdb shows in-frame clones only, minus some. The table shows some 96,000 clones, with around 89% occurring only once. It was autoimmune disease history or systemic immunosuppression that excluded patients. In regard to this clone: Its specificity is not known.

This clonotype was sampled from an adult with an advanced solid tumor such as melanoma, head and neck, liver or kidney cancer. The sample in question was CD4+ or CD8+ T cells sorted from blood, obtained in a trial of the OX40 agonist ivuxolimab. This chain joins TRBV19 and TRBJ1-2; TRBD1 is a possible D gene (5 bases). The CDR3 coding sequence is TGTGCCAGTAGTATAGTCGGACGAGGGGATGGCTACACCTTC. It specifies CASSIVGRGDGYTF.